Reported below is one TCR beta chain. No antigen is known for it. This CDR3 contains 16 residues. The germline CDR1 and CDR2 sequences are MNHNS and SASEGT. Trimming cost V 11 bases and J 1 base; bases outside gene matches: 15. This entry belongs to a study of T cells in Graves' hyperthyroidism and ophthalmopathy. There were TCR beta CDR3 regions amplified from RNA transcripts. HTBI primers were used for first-round RT-PCR of the TCR CDR3. TCRdb called the multiplex PCR reads again in MiXCR, with one record for every CDR3 protein. The sample has some 690,000 distinct CDR3 sequences, roughly a sixth seen once. Hyperthyroidism in the patients, aged 18 to 65, was newly diagnosed and under 2 months in duration. Fresh peripheral blood, more than 8 ml of it, supplied the PBMCs. Study findings and constraints: Most thyroid clonotypes with frequency above 0.001 were detected in blood.

This TCR came from a man aged 45-65 years with Graves' hyperthyroidism. The sample comprised blood. The rearrangement joins TRBV6-1 to TRBJ2-7; 9 positions match TRBD2. CDR3 residues: CAVHPTGTSLSYEQYF. Here the CDR3 DNA reads TGTGCCGTCCACCCTACCGGGACTAGCCTTTCCTACGAGCAGTACTTC.